Shown below are 28 T cell receptor beta chains from a single sample sequenced in a study of cytomegalovirus exposure and HLA in healthy donors. The PCR contained 60 Vbeta and 13 Jbeta primers. This table comes from immunoSEQ multiplex PCR, and its TCRdb copy is limited to in-frame clones, with some not included. The sample lists roughly 92,000 clones; 70% to 80% were seen once. The specimen was PBMCs. These receptors were obtained from a woman aged 50 to 60 in good health and CMV-seropositive.

This chain connects TRBV5-4 to TRBJ2-6; 7 bases map to TRBD1. Germline-derived CDR1 and CDR2 are SGHNT and YYREEE (reference sequence). The CDR3 extends over 16 amino acids. The junction had 5 bases not matched to a gene; V was cut back by 4 bases and J by 1 base. CDR3: CASSTGVSSGANVLTF. Written as DNA, the CDR3 is TGTGCCAGCAGCACAGGGGTCTCGTCTGGGGCCAACGTCCTGACTTTC. The whole variable domain, filled in from reference TRBV5-4 and TRBJ2-6, reads ETGVTQSPTHLIKTRGQQVTLRCSSQSGHNTVSWYQQALGQGPQFIFQYYREEENGRGNFPPRFSGLQFPNYSSELNVNALELDDSALYLCASSTGVSSGANVLTFGAGSRLTVL.

This clone was seen once. This sequence joins TRBV6-4 and TRBJ2-1; possible D gene TRBD2, 6 bases. CDR1 is MRHNA and CDR2 is SNTAGT in the germline V gene. The CDR3 has 15 amino acids. The V gene lost 0 bases and the J gene lost 1 base, with 7 bases spanning the gap. This CDR3 reads CASSDSAGSYNEQFF. CDR3 DNA: TGTGCCAGCAGTGACTCTGCGGGGTCCTACAATGAGCAGTTCTTC.

The chain employs TRBV21-1 and TRBJ1-5. TRBV21-1 counts as a pseudogene. This CDR3 spans 14 amino acids. In DNA form, the CDR3 reads TGTGCCAGCAGCAAAGGGAGATCAAGGCAGCCCCAGCATTTT. Its protein product is CASSKGRSRQPQHF.

The chain couples TRBV2 to TRBJ2-5; possibly TRBD2 for D (6 bases). CDR1 is SNHLY and CDR2 is FYNNEI in the germline V gene. The CDR3 sequence is 14 residues long. Trimming removed 4 bases from V and 5 bases from J, with 14 bases in between. CDR3 loop: CASSGRGGGETQYF. The CDR3 bases are TGTGCCAGCAGTGGGAGGGGAGGAGGGGAGACCCAGTACTTC.

The chain links TRBV7-3 to TRBJ2-1; 8 positions agree with TRBD2. The V gene's germline CDR1 is SGHTA and CDR2 FQGTGA. The CDR3 contains 16 residues. V gave up 5 bases and J gave up 8 bases; unmatched junction bases: 14. The CDR3 DNA reads as TGTGCCAGCAGCCCCCAACCCGGGGGGGGCCCCCATGAGCAGTTCTTC. This codes for CASSPQPGGGPHEQFF.

This clone was detected once. This chain uses TRBV13 with TRBJ1-5, with D unclear. The V end was cut by 3 bases, the J end by 4 bases, with 4 bases between. Per the germline V gene, CDR1 is PRHDT and CDR2 is FYEKMQ (reference sequence). CDR3 length: 12 amino acids. Here the CDR3 reads CASSFQNQPQHF. The CDR3, as DNA: TGTGCCAGCAGCTTCCAGAATCAGCCCCAGCATTTT.

The gene calls are TRBV5-8 and TRBJ2-4, with D possibly matching TRBD2 (5 bases). From germline, CDR1 is SGHTS and CDR2 YDEGEE. Trimming cost V 1 base and J 9 bases, with 8 bases left between them. The CDR3 has 12 amino acids. CDR3 loop: CASSLRRSIQYF. The CDR3 nucleotides are TGTGCCAGCAGCTTGAGGAGGAGCATTCAGTACTTC.

This chain links TRBV6-6 with TRBJ2-7, with 8 bases aligning to TRBD2. Trimming at V came to 2 bases and at J to 4 bases, leaving 4 bases not matched to a gene. Germline V gene lookup returns CDR1 MNHNY and CDR2 SVGAGI (reference sequence). The CDR3 length is 14 residues. CDR3 sequence: CASSYTAGVYEQYV. CDR3 sequence (DNA): TGTGCCAGCAGTTACACAGCGGGGGTATACGAGCAGTACGTC.

V is TRBV14 and J is TRBJ2-3, with unresolved D. The CDR3 length is 14 residues. Germline V CDR1 and CDR2: SGHDN, FVKESK. The V end was cut by 4 bases, the J end by 4 bases, with 12 bases between. The CDR3 nucleotides read TGTGCCAGCAGCCTACGAAGGAGTTCAGATACGCAGTATTTT. This translates into CASSLRRSSDTQYF.

The V call is TRBV5-5, the J call TRBJ1-1; the match to TRBD1 covers 9 bases. With V trimmed by 5 bases and J by 5 bases, 7 bases remained unmatched. CDR3 length: 14 residues. The germline V gene encodes CDR1 SGHKS and CDR2 YYEKEE (reference sequence). In DNA form, the CDR3 reads TGTGCCAGCAGGGTTGGGACAGGGAGTACTGAAGCTTTCTTT. Translation gives CASRVGTGSTEAFF.

This chain connects TRBV6-1 to TRBJ2-7; no definite D call. The CDR3 consists of 14 residues. Trimming removed 5 bases from V and 5 bases from J, with 16 bases in between. Germline loops: CDR1 MNHNS, CDR2 SASEGT. DNA for the CDR3: TGTGCCAGCAGTATACATTTTACGGCGGACGAGCAGTACTTC. Amino acids: CASSIHFTADEQYF.

The V and J genes are TRBV11-2 and TRBJ2-7; a possible D gene is TRBD2 (5 bases). The germline V and J ends were trimmed by 3 bases and 4 bases, with 19 bases remaining between them. CDR1 and CDR2 from the germline V gene are SGHAT and FQNNGV. The CDR3 has 16 residues. Here the CDR3 reads CASSFGRMGVGYEQYV. CDR3 nucleotide sequence: TGTGCCAGCAGCTTCGGGCGGATGGGAGTTGGGTACGAGCAGTACGTC.

This clone appeared once. The V call is TRBV2, the J call TRBJ1-1; 8 positions agree with TRBD1. This CDR3 comprises 17 residues. V gave up 8 bases and J gave up 4 bases; unmatched junction bases: 18. Germline CDR1 and CDR2: SNHLY and FYNNEI. The CDR3 region is CASQLLRGTGMGTEAFF. CDR3 nucleotides: TGTGCCAGCCAGCTTTTGAGAGGGACAGGTATGGGCACTGAAGCTTTCTTT.

The J gene is TRBJ2-5, the V gene TRBV28; D gene uncertain. Deletions cut 6 bases from V and 0 bases from J, with 8 bases between. Germline V gene sequence: CDR1 MDHEN, CDR2 SYDVKM. The CDR3 contains 13 residues. CDR3 bases: TGTGCCAGCAGAACAATCAACCAAGAGACCCAGTACTTC. Its translation: CASRTINQETQYF.

The rearrangement links TRBV11-2 to TRBJ2-1, with D unresolved. Trimming stripped 0 bases from V and 8 bases from J, with 8 bases between. The CDR3 contains 13 residues. Germline V gene lookup returns CDR1 SGHAT and CDR2 FQNNGV. The CDR3 loop is CASSLEASYEQFF. CDR3 DNA: TGTGCCAGCAGCTTAGAGGCATCGTATGAGCAGTTCTTC.

The chain links TRBV4-2 to TRBJ2-1; 12 nucleotides match TRBD2. Per the germline V gene, CDR1 is LGHNA and CDR2 is YNFKEQ. The length of the CDR3 is 16 residues. Losses at the gene ends were 1 base for V and 8 bases for J; bases not matched to a gene: 6. Here the CDR3 DNA reads TGTGCCAGCAGCCAAGCTCTAGCGGGGGGGGACGATGAGCAGTTCTTC. The encoded protein is CASSQALAGGDDEQFF.

J is TRBJ1-4 and V is TRBV2; TRBD1 agrees at 9 bases. In germline, CDR1 is SNHLY, CDR2 FYNNEI. The trim removed 1 base at V and 8 bases at J, leaving 2 bases unmatched. The CDR3 covers 14 residues. The DNA of the CDR3 is TGTGCCAGCAGTGAAGGGACAGGGGTGGAAAAACTGTTTTTT. Translating gives CASSEGTGVEKLFF.

The chain has TRBV5-5 and TRBJ1-1; 9 nucleotides match TRBD1. Germline CDR1 is SGHKS and CDR2 is YYEKEE (reference sequence). The CDR3 consists of 16 residues. V trimming: 0 bases; J trimming: 0 bases; junction bases outside the gene matches: 3. The CDR3 DNA follows: TGTGCCAGCAGCTTGGGGGACAGGGCTATGAACACTGAAGCTTTCTTT. Translating gives CASSLGDRAMNTEAFF.

This clone was counted a few times. This chain connects TRBV7-8 to TRBJ2-1, with D hard to call. Trimming removed 1 base at V and 8 bases at J, with 12 bases between. CDR3 size: 14 residues. Germline CDR1 SGHVS, CDR2 FQNEAQ. This CDR3 is CASSLDGPLDEQFF. Written as DNA, the CDR3 is TGTGCCAGCAGCTTAGATGGCCCTCTCGATGAGCAGTTCTTC.

The V and J genes are TRBV2 and TRBJ1-5, with D perhaps TRBD1 (5 bases). In germline, CDR1 is SNHLY, CDR2 FYNNEI. This CDR3 spans 16 amino acids. With 3 bases removed from V and 4 bases from J, the gap between germline ends came to 16 bases. This CDR3 reads CASSDYGTDYNQPQHF. In DNA form, the CDR3 reads TGTGCCAGCAGTGATTATGGGACGGACTATAATCAGCCCCAGCATTTT. Full variable domain (outside the CDR3, taken from reference TRBV2 and TRBJ1-5): EPEVTQTPSHQVTQMGQEVILRCVPISNHLYFYWYRQILGQKVEFLVSFYNNEISEKSEIFDDQFSVERPDGSNFTLKIRSTKLEDSAMYFCASSDYGTDYNQPQHFGDGTRLSIL.

The chain is built from TRBV11-3 and TRBJ2-1, with D maybe TRBD1 (6 bases). CDR1 SGHNT and CDR2 YENEEA come from the germline V gene. V was shortened by 4 bases and J by 2 bases, with 21 bases between the two germline ends. CDR3 length: 18 residues. The DNA of the CDR3 is TGTGCCAGCAGCTCCTACCCTACCTCCGGGACAACCTACAATGAGCAGTTCTTC. It translates to CASSSYPTSGTTYNEQFF.

The chain employs TRBV2 and TRBJ1-5; the D gene is possibly TRBD1 (5 bases). Germline V gene sequence: CDR1 SNHLY, CDR2 FYNNEI. The CDR3 totals 14 residues. Trimming cost V 1 base and J 7 bases, with 11 bases left between them. This chain's CDR3 is CASSEVRVNQPQHF. CDR3 bases: TGTGCCAGCAGTGAAGTCAGGGTCAACCAGCCCCAGCATTTT.

The V and J genes are TRBV12-5 and TRBJ1-5, with D possibly being TRBD1 (6 bases). Germline values: CDR1 LGHNT, CDR2 FRNRAP. This CDR3 spans 14 amino acids. V was cut by 2 bases and J by 11 bases, with 16 bases left in between. DNA for the CDR3: TGTGCTAGTGGTTTGTCCAGGGGTACCGGGACCCAGCATTTT. This encodes CASGLSRGTGTQHF.

The V and J genes are TRBV2 and TRBJ2-3; 7 nucleotides line up with TRBD1. Germline-derived CDR1 and CDR2 are SNHLY and FYNNEI. Trimming at V came to 2 bases and at J to 1 base, leaving 3 bases not matched to a gene. CDR3 length: 15 residues. CDR3 DNA sequence: TGTGCCAGCAGTGAAAAAGGGGGCGGCACAGATACGCAGTATTTT. It is translated as CASSEKGGGTDTQYF.

The rearrangement joins TRBV14 to TRBJ1-1, with 10 nucleotides matching TRBD1. Germline trimming cut 6 bases from V and 10 bases from J; bases unmatched to any gene: 5. Germline CDR1 reads SGHDN; CDR2 reads FVKESK. The CDR3 has 12 residues. The CDR3 nucleotides are TGTGCCAGCAGTCGGGACAGGGGAAGAGCTTTCTTT. This codes for CASSRDRGRAFF.

The chain is built from TRBV6-1 and TRBJ2-1; 8 bases are shared with TRBD1. CDR1 MNHNS and CDR2 SASEGT come from the germline V gene. The trim removed 8 bases at V and 4 bases at J, leaving 10 bases unmatched. The CDR3 runs to 15 residues. This chain's CDR3 is CASGAGQGAYNEQFF. Written as DNA, the CDR3 is TGTGCCAGCGGCGCGGGGCAGGGGGCTTACAATGAGCAGTTCTTC.

This clone turned up a few times. V usage is TRBV18 and J usage is TRBJ2-1; maybe TRBD2 (5 bases). This CDR3 contains 13 residues. Germline-derived CDR1 and CDR2 are KGHSH and LQKENI. Trimming cost V 3 bases and J 7 bases, with 10 bases left between them. For the CDR3, the DNA is TGTGCCAGCTCACCCGCACTAGAGAATGAGCAGTTCTTC. It codes for CASSPALENEQFF.

This chain uses TRBV4-2 with TRBJ2-1, with TRBD2 matching over 10 bases. Per germline, CDR1 LGHNA and CDR2 YNFKEQ. This CDR3 has 15 amino acids. V lost 4 bases, J lost 3 bases, and 3 bases stayed unmatched. The CDR3 sequence: CASSPRTSGYNEQFF. CDR3 in DNA: TGTGCCAGCAGCCCACGGACTAGCGGCTACAATGAGCAGTTCTTC.